The entry below gives a single TCR beta chain sequence along with its context. Antigen unknown. Everyone who donated was a healthy bone marrow donor. J gave up 10 bases and V 1 base, and 8 bases lay outside the gene matches. The CDR3 spans 15 residues. Germline V gene data show CDR1 as SGHDN and CDR2 as FVKESK. The PCR had 60 Vbeta and 13 Jbeta primers. Profiling relied on immunoSEQ multiplex PCR, and the TCRdb table lists in-frame clones only, not all of them. The table shows about 130,000 clones, with roughly 80% occurring only once. This specimen belongs to a study of cytomegalovirus exposure and HLA in healthy donors. Findings and caveats of the study: One variant, a missense change in DCLRE1C, was linked in a later analysis to TCR beta V- and J-gene trimming. In a later analysis, donors in an Asian-associated ancestry cluster reportedly had fewer N-insertions in productive TCRs than the cohort mean. With DRB1 most and HLA-C fewest, TCR association rates differed between HLA loci in a later analysis.

The chain carries TRBV14 and TRBJ2-1; 9 bases match TRBD2. Sequencing was performed on PBMCs. The clonotype originates from a man between 18 and 35 years old in good health and CMV-seropositive. CDR3 sequence: CASSQGSAGGREQFF. The CDR3 nucleotides are TGTGCCAGCAGCCAAGGTTCAGCGGGGGGCAGGGAGCAGTTCTTC.